The 20 T cell receptor beta chains in this list originate from one sample, sequenced in a study of cytomegalovirus exposure and HLA in healthy donors. Sequencing used immunoSEQ multiplex PCR; TCRdb keeps in-frame clones, though not all of them. Of 150,000 to 200,000 clones in the sample, roughly three quarters were seen once. The sample taken for sequencing was PBMCs. Every receptor here comes from a woman aged 30 to 39 in good health and CMV-seronegative.

CDR3 nucleotide sequence: TGTGCCAGCAGCTGGGGGCCGGGACAGGGGATCGCCTACGAGCAGTACTTC. Amino acids: CASSWGPGQGIAYEQYF. The chain recombines TRBV5-6 with TRBJ2-7; 10 bases are a match to TRBD1. The V gene end was trimmed by 3 bases and the J gene end by 2 bases; junction bases not matched to a gene: 11. The germline V gene has CDR1 SGHDT and CDR2 YYEEEE. The length of the CDR3 is 17 residues.

The rearrangement uses TRBV6-5 and TRBJ1-1; D possibly corresponds to TRBD1 (6 bases). Trimming shortened V by 2 bases and J by 0 bases, and 7 bases separated the two germline ends. This CDR3 has 14 amino acids. Per germline, CDR1 MNHEY and CDR2 SVGAGI. CDR3 DNA: TGTGCCAGCAGTTACAACAGGGTGAACACTGAAGCTTTCTTT. Its translation: CASSYNRVNTEAFF.

This chain uses TRBV2 with TRBJ1-1, with TRBD1 matching 8 bases. Germline lookup yields CDR1 SNHLY and CDR2 FYNNEI. The CDR3 loop spans 12 amino acids. The ends lost 9 bases at V and 4 bases at J; junction bases unmatched: 4. The CDR3 loop is CASGQGSTEAFF. The CDR3, as DNA: TGTGCCAGTGGACAGGGAAGCACTGAAGCTTTCTTT.

V usage is TRBV5-1 and J usage is TRBJ2-1, with 11 nucleotides matching TRBD1. The length of the CDR3 is 13 residues. V lost 3 bases, J lost 10 bases, and 3 bases stayed unmatched. Germline loops: CDR1 SGHRS, CDR2 YFSETQ. The DNA of the CDR3 is TGCGCCAGCAGCTGGGGACAGGGGGGCGAGCAGTTCTTC. As protein: CASSWGQGGEQFF.

The DNA for the CDR3 is TGTGCCAGCAGCAAAGCGCTAGCGGCTAGCACAGATACGCAGTATTTT. This codes for CASSKALAASTDTQYF. The chain is built from TRBV21-1 and TRBJ2-3; TRBD2 reflects the table's D call only, with no check against the DNA. TRBV21-1 is deemed a pseudogene. The CDR3 runs 16 residues.

The chain couples TRBV30 to TRBJ2-2; 10 positions agree with TRBD2. The CDR3 consists of 15 residues. The V segment lost 1 base and the J segment 4 bases; nucleotides outside the gene matches: 3. Germline V CDR1 and CDR2: GTSNPN, SVGIG (reference sequence). CDR3 sequence reads: CAWSGAGGRTGELFF. The DNA of the CDR3 is TGTGCCTGGAGTGGAGCGGGGGGGCGCACCGGGGAGCTGTTTTTT.

This clone was seen once. The chain has TRBV30 and TRBJ2-7; tentatively, D is TRBD2 (5 bases). V was cut by 2 bases and J by 6 bases, with 11 bases left in between. This CDR3 is 12 amino acids long. Germline lookup yields CDR1 GTSNPN and CDR2 SVGIG (reference sequence). For the CDR3, the DNA is TGTGCCTGGAGTCCCCTACGGGGCGAGCAGTACTTC. It codes for CAWSPLRGEQYF. Combining the CDR3 with reference TRBV30 and TRBJ2-7 gives the whole variable domain SQTIHQWPATLVQPVGSPLSLECTVEGTSNPNLYWYRQAAGRGLQLLFYSVGIGQISSEVPQNLSASRPQDRQFILSSKKLLLSDSGFYLCAWSPLRGEQYFGPGTRLTVT.

The rearrangement uses TRBV30 and TRBJ2-1, with 7 bases aligning to TRBD2. Germline V gene data show CDR1 as GTSNPN and CDR2 as SVGIG (reference sequence). J was trimmed by 7 bases and V by 0 bases; bases with no gene match: 9. CDR3 size: 15 residues. The CDR3: CAWSVLAGVGNEQFF. CDR3 nucleotides: TGTGCCTGGAGTGTCCTCGCGGGAGTAGGGAATGAGCAGTTCTTC.

The table lists this clone with a few counts. V and J are TRBV25-1 and TRBJ1-2, with D tentatively TRBD1 (6 bases). Trimming removed 0 bases at V and 4 bases at J, with 9 bases between. The CDR3 sequence is 14 residues long. The germline V gene has CDR1 MGHDK and CDR2 SYGVNS. Written as DNA, the CDR3 is TGTGCCAGCAGTGAATACAAGACAGGCTATGGCTACACCTTC. Its protein product is CASSEYKTGYGYTF.

The J gene is TRBJ2-1, the V gene TRBV5-4; 9 bases are shared with TRBD2. With V trimmed by 7 bases and J by 7 bases, 9 bases remained unmatched. Germline CDR1 and CDR2: SGHNT and YYREEE (reference sequence). This CDR3 has 14 residues. CDR3 bases: TGTGCCAGCGGCCTTAGCGGGAGTAGGAATGAGCAGTTCTTC. Protein product: CASGLSGSRNEQFF.

The genes are TRBV5-1 and TRBJ1-4; 9 nucleotides line up with TRBD1. Germline CDR1 is SGHRS and CDR2 is YFSETQ. The CDR3 has 16 residues. J gave up 8 bases and V 4 bases, and 12 bases lay outside the gene matches. The CDR3 loop reads CASSPGQGLSSEKLFF. For the CDR3, the DNA is TGCGCCAGCAGCCCGGGACAGGGACTTTCTTCGGAAAAACTGTTTTTT.

The chain links TRBV6-6 to TRBJ2-7, with 9 bases identical to TRBD1. CDR1 MNHNY and CDR2 SVGAGI come from the germline V gene (reference sequence). J lost 1 base, V lost 8 bases, and 12 bases had no gene match. This CDR3 spans 16 amino acids. The CDR3 protein is CASADRGQGISYEQYF. DNA for the CDR3: TGTGCCAGCGCAGACAGGGGACAGGGCATATCCTACGAGCAGTACTTC.

CDR3 DNA sequence: TGTGCCAGCAGTTACGAGACATCGAACACCGGGGAGCTGTTTTTT. Protein: CASSYETSNTGELFF. This chain uses TRBV6-6 with TRBJ2-2; D is undetermined. The CDR3 totals 15 residues. Germline values: CDR1 MNHNY, CDR2 SVGAGI (reference sequence). Trimming took off 2 bases at V and 0 bases at J, with 7 bases between the two ends.

The chain has TRBV6-1 and TRBJ1-5, with 11 nucleotides matching TRBD1. Germline lookup yields CDR1 MNHNS and CDR2 SASEGT. The trim removed 4 bases at V and 7 bases at J, leaving 12 bases unmatched. The CDR3 contains 17 residues. The DNA for the CDR3 is TGTGCCAGCAGTGTATACCCGTGGACAGGGGGCGGACAGCCCCAGCATTTT. Protein sequence: CASSVYPWTGGGQPQHF.

This chain connects TRBV6-1 to TRBJ2-5; TRBD2 agrees at 7 bases. The V gene's germline CDR1 is MNHNS and CDR2 SASEGT. With 8 bases clipped from V and 5 bases from J, the junction kept 5 bases outside the gene matches. The length of the CDR3 is 12 residues. CDR3 sequence (DNA): TGTGCCAGCGGACTAGGTGGGGAGACCCAGTACTTC. Residues: CASGLGGETQYF.

This chain uses TRBV28 with TRBJ2-5; D is possibly TRBD1 (6 bases). Trimming removed 2 bases at V and 5 bases at J, with 18 bases between. This CDR3 comprises 16 residues. Germline CDR1 MDHEN, CDR2 SYDVKM. DNA for the CDR3: TGTGCCAGCAGTTTACTCTGGGGAACAGGGCCGGAGACCCAGTACTTC. It yields the protein CASSLLWGTGPETQYF.

Here the CDR3 DNA reads TGCGCCAGCAGCTTTGGAATAGCGGGAGGGGCCTACGAGCAGTACTTC. Protein product: CASSFGIAGGAYEQYF. This rearrangement joins TRBV5-1 to TRBJ2-7; 11 nucleotides match TRBD2. V trimming: 2 bases; J trimming: 2 bases; junction bases outside the gene matches: 6. This CDR3 has 16 residues. Germline CDR1 is SGHRS and CDR2 is YFSETQ.

This rearrangement joins TRBV6-4 to TRBJ2-1; 11 nucleotides agree with TRBD2. After removal of 6 bases from V and 3 bases from J, the junction contained 4 bases not matched to a gene. From germline, CDR1 is MRHNA and CDR2 SNTAGT. This CDR3 region has 15 residues. CDR3 amino acids: CASSDSGGVYNEQFF. In nucleotides, the CDR3 is TGTGCCAGCAGCGATAGCGGGGGGGTCTACAATGAGCAGTTCTTC.

This chain links TRBV12-5 with TRBJ1-2; D might be TRBD1 (6 bases). The CDR3 spans 17 residues. Trimming stripped 6 bases from V and 1 base from J, with 21 bases between. Germline V gene data show CDR1 as LGHNT and CDR2 as FRNRAP. The CDR3 here is CASGPLTGLGLNYGYTF. CDR3 in DNA: TGTGCTAGTGGGCCACTGACAGGATTGGGGCTTAACTATGGCTACACCTTC.

The chain carries TRBV28 and TRBJ1-2; possibly TRBD1 for D (5 bases). V was clipped by 7 bases and J by 6 bases, with 21 bases between them. The CDR3 runs to 15 residues. Germline V gives CDR1 MDHEN, CDR2 SYDVKM. The CDR3 reads CASTPPVVRGNGYTF. The CDR3 DNA sequence: TGTGCCAGCACCCCCCCGGTAGTAAGGGGTAATGGCTACACCTTC.